The 21 T cell receptor beta chains in this list originate from one sample, sequenced in a study of blood T cell repertoires in COVID-19. Profiled with immunoSEQ multiplex PCR; TCRdb holds only in-frame clones, not every one. The table shows tens of thousands of clones, with 81% occurring only once. Sequencing was carried out using peripheral blood. These receptors were obtained from a woman aged 80 or over with active or convalescent COVID-19.

This clone was observed a few times. The chain recombines TRBV7-9 with TRBJ2-7, with D perhaps TRBD1 (5 bases). Germline CDR1 and CDR2: SEHNR and FQNEAQ (reference sequence). The CDR3 is 14 residues long. The V and J ends lost 5 bases and 4 bases respectively, with 15 bases between them. CDR3 in DNA: TGTGCCAGCAGCCGGCCCCAGGGTTTATACGAGCAGTACTTC. Translating gives CASSRPQGLYEQYF. The variable domain in full, with the rest retrieved from reference TRBV7-9 and TRBJ2-7, is DTGVSQNPRHKITKRGQNVTFRCDPISEHNRLYWYRQTLGQGPEFLTYFQNEAQLEKSRLLSDRFSAERPKGSFSTLEIQRTEQGDSAMYLCASSRPQGLYEQYFGPGTRLTVT.

J is TRBJ2-4 and V is TRBV4-1; 15 bases line up with TRBD2. The CDR3 is 18 amino acids. Germline-derived CDR1 and CDR2 are MGHRA and YSYEKL. The V gene end was trimmed by 5 bases and the J gene end by 1 base; junction bases not matched to a gene: 6. CDR3 in amino acids: CASSYGLAGGLAKNIQYF. The CDR3 nucleotides read TGCGCCAGCAGCTACGGACTAGCGGGGGGGCTGGCCAAAAACATTCAGTACTTC.

This sequence joins TRBV24-1 and TRBJ2-2, with a possible D match to TRBD2 (5 bases). V was cut by 3 bases and J by 1 base, with 8 bases left in between. This CDR3 is 15 amino acids long. The germline V gene has CDR1 KGHDR and CDR2 SFDVKD. CDR3 sequence: CATSDRERNTGELFF. The CDR3 DNA follows: TGTGCCACCAGTGATCGGGAAAGGAACACCGGGGAGCTGTTTTTT.

This sequence joins TRBV19 and TRBJ1-6, with a possible D match to TRBD1 (6 bases). Germline assignment: CDR1 LNHDA and CDR2 SQIVND (reference sequence). This CDR3 spans 14 amino acids. V shed 6 bases and J shed 6 bases, with 12 bases lying between them. CDR3 sequence: CASSPGQINSPLHF. CDR3 in DNA: TGTGCCAGTAGCCCCGGACAGATTAATTCACCCCTCCACTTT.

The rearrangement joins TRBV18 to TRBJ1-1; 7 bases align to TRBD1. The CDR3 is 14 residues long. Germline CDR1 reads KGHSH; CDR2 reads LQKENI. The V and J ends lost 3 bases and 3 bases, in that order; junction bases with no gene match: 4. CDR3 sequence (DNA): TGTGCCAGCTCACCGATGACAGGGCACACTGAAGCTTTCTTT. The encoded protein is CASSPMTGHTEAFF.

The chain has TRBV28 and TRBJ1-1; the match to TRBD1 covers 7 bases. The CDR3 runs 11 residues. Germline V gene lookup returns CDR1 MDHEN and CDR2 SYDVKM. Trimming removed 6 bases from V and 12 bases from J; junction bases left unmatched: 7. The CDR3 protein is CASSIQGKTFF. Here the CDR3 DNA reads TGTGCCAGCAGCATACAGGGGAAGACTTTCTTT.

The rearrangement links TRBV6-1 to TRBJ2-1; 10 bases fit TRBD2. Per germline, CDR1 MNHNS and CDR2 SASEGT. V dropped 2 bases and J dropped 3; count of bases not matched to a gene: 4. This CDR3 is 16 amino acids long. The CDR3 loop reads CASSEMLAGGYNEQFF. The DNA for the CDR3 is TGTGCCAGCAGTGAAATGTTAGCGGGGGGCTACAATGAGCAGTTCTTC.

This chain connects TRBV7-2 to TRBJ1-2; 9 nucleotides align to TRBD1. CDR1 and CDR2 from the germline V gene are SGHTA and FQGNSA. CDR3 size: 14 residues. V gave up 5 bases and J gave up 2 bases; unmatched junction bases: 3. CDR3 in DNA: TGTGCCAGCAGCCCGGACAGGGGAAACTATGGCTACACCTTC. It translates to CASSPDRGNYGYTF.

The V call is TRBV27, the J call TRBJ2-7; D not resolved. Germline V gene sequence: CDR1 MNHEY, CDR2 SMNVEV (reference sequence). This CDR3 is built from 13 residues. V was pared by 5 bases and J by 3 bases, with 11 bases between. In nucleotides, the CDR3 is TGTGCCAGCAGTCGCCCCGGAGTCTACGAGCAGTACTTC. This codes for CASSRPGVYEQYF.

This sequence joins TRBV7-9 and TRBJ2-7; maybe TRBD2 (7 bases). CDR1 and CDR2 (germline): SEHNR, FQNEAQ (reference sequence). There are 17 residues in the CDR3. V was clipped by 0 bases and J by 3 bases, with 18 bases between them. CDR3 in amino acids: CASSLARGRGTIYEQYF. The CDR3 nucleotides are TGTGCCAGCAGCTTAGCGCGGGGGAGGGGGACTATCTACGAGCAGTACTTC.

The chain couples TRBV19 to TRBJ1-6; the D gene is possibly TRBD1 (6 bases). The CDR3 runs to 16 residues. Germline V gives CDR1 LNHDA, CDR2 SQIVND (reference sequence). Trimming left V 3 bases short and J 6 bases short, with 15 bases between. This CDR3 is CASSIGDNVVNSPLHF. Written as DNA, the CDR3 is TGTGCCAGTAGTATTGGGGACAATGTTGTTAATTCACCCCTCCACTTT.

This chain uses TRBV25-1 with TRBJ1-2; 7 nucleotides match TRBD1. The V gene end was trimmed by 4 bases and the J gene end by 7 bases; junction bases not matched to a gene: 12. Germline-derived CDR1 and CDR2 are MGHDK and SYGVNS. This CDR3 has 15 residues. The CDR3 DNA is TGTGCCAGCAGTGGAACCAGGCCCCAGGGGGTTGGCTACACCTTC. It specifies CASSGTRPQGVGYTF.

The chain joins TRBV24-1 to TRBJ1-1, with D hard to call. Per germline, CDR1 KGHDR and CDR2 SFDVKD. With 6 bases removed from V and 7 bases from J, the gap between germline ends came to 11 bases. There are 12 residues in the CDR3. The CDR3 sequence: CATSRTGSEAFF. The CDR3 DNA sequence: TGTGCCACCAGTCGAACGGGGAGTGAAGCTTTCTTT.

The gene calls are TRBV19 and TRBJ1-2; 8 bases line up with TRBD1. The CDR3 totals 18 residues. In germline, CDR1 is LNHDA, CDR2 SQIVND (reference sequence). Trimming at V came to 0 bases and at J to 3 bases, leaving 12 bases not matched to a gene. CDR3 in amino acids: CASSIDGSSGQGHYGYTF. The CDR3 DNA reads as TGTGCCAGTAGTATAGATGGAAGCTCTGGACAGGGCCACTATGGCTACACCTTC.

The CDR3 loop is CASSLGSGGPSTDTQYF. CDR3 in DNA: TGTGCCAGCAGCTTAGGTAGCGGGGGGCCCAGCACAGATACGCAGTATTTT. The rearrangement links TRBV7-9 to TRBJ2-3; 10 positions agree with TRBD2. V trimming: 1 base; J trimming: 0 bases; junction bases outside the gene matches: 4. Germline V gene lookup returns CDR1 SEHNR and CDR2 FQNEAQ (reference sequence). This CDR3 is built from 17 residues.

Remarks on this clone: Relative to the germline gene, one junction end is altered; a read error may explain this. V gene TRBV28 combines with J gene TRBJ1-2, with 12 nucleotides matching TRBD1. The CDR3 consists of 13 residues. Germline CDR1 reads MDHEN; CDR2 reads SYDVKM. The CDR3 region has the DNA TGTGCCAGCAGTTGGGACAGGGGGCTTGGTTCTGGCTTC. This encodes CASSWDRGLGSGF.

J is TRBJ1-3 and V is TRBV4-2; 7 bases line up with TRBD1. CDR1 and CDR2 from the germline V gene are LGHNA and YNFKEQ. J was trimmed by 0 bases and V by 6 bases; bases with no gene match: 5. The CDR3 covers 15 residues. The CDR3, as DNA: TGTGCCAGCAGAGGGGACAGTTACTCTGGAAACACCATATATTTT. This gives the protein CASRGDSYSGNTIYF.

This chain joins TRBV5-4 and TRBJ1-2; D gene unclear. V was pared by 1 base and J by 0 bases, with 4 bases between. Germline V gene data show CDR1 as SGHNT and CDR2 as YYREEE (reference sequence). The CDR3 length is 13 residues. CDR3 nucleotide sequence: TGTGCCAGCAGCTTGCCCGCTAACTATGGCTACACCTTC. Protein: CASSLPANYGYTF.

J is TRBJ2-1 and V is TRBV7-2; 8 bases agree with TRBD2. The CDR3 covers 14 residues. V dropped 3 bases and J dropped 9; count of bases not matched to a gene: 7. The germline V gene has CDR1 SGHTA and CDR2 FQGNSA. This CDR3 is CASSFDGGAFEQFF. The CDR3 DNA reads TGTGCCAGCAGCTTCGACGGGGGGGCCTTTGAGCAGTTCTTC.

The V call is TRBV12-3 or TRBV12-4, the J call TRBJ1-5; 8 bases agree with TRBD1. The CDR3 loop spans 13 amino acids. V was clipped by 7 bases and J by 7 bases; unmatched bases: 6. CDR3 amino acids: CASTQGAEQPQHF. The CDR3 coding sequence is TGTGCCAGCACTCAGGGGGCGGAACAGCCCCAGCATTTT.

This chain connects TRBV5-4 to TRBJ2-2; TRBD2 matches 8 bases. The CDR3 spans 15 residues. With V trimmed by 5 bases and J by 1 base, 4 bases remained unmatched. The germline V gene encodes CDR1 SGHNT and CDR2 YYREEE (reference sequence). CDR3 amino acids: CASRRGELNTGELFF. DNA of the CDR3: TGTGCCAGCAGGCGGGGGGAGCTGAACACCGGGGAGCTGTTTTTT.